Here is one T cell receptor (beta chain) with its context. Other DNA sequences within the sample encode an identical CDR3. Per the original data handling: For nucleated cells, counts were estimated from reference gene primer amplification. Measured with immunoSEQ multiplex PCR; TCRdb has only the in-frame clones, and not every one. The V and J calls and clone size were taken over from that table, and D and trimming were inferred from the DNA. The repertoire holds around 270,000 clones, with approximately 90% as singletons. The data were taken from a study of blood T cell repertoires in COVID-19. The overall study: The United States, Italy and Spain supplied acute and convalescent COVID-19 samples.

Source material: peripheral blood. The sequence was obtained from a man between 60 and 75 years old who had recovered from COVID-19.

CDR3 residues: CASSLGLAGGRTDTQYF. The CDR3 region has the DNA TGTGCCAGCAGCTTAGGCCTAGCGGGGGGTCGGACAGATACGCAGTATTTT. The chain has TRBV7-2 and TRBJ2-3, with 11 bases aligning to TRBD2. V lost 1 base and J lost 3; bases outside the gene matches: 6. The CDR3 runs 17 residues. CDR1 and CDR2 from the germline V gene are SGHTA and FQGNSA.